Presented here are 9 T cell receptor beta chains from one specimen sequenced in a study of blood T cell repertoires in COVID-19 (dated by TCRdb to about 2020). Receptor libraries were prepared by the immunoSEQ multiplex PCR assay. TCRdb provides this immuneACCESS table in a form limited to in-frame rearrangements. Some clones are lacking; in checked studies, under half of them reflect an unresolved V gene, and why the rest are absent is not known. For this sample the table gives roughly 100,000 clones, of which approximately 89% were detected only once. Over 15% of the sample is taken by the ten largest. Sequencing was carried out using peripheral blood. Every receptor here comes from an elderly woman in a cohort sampled during active COVID-19.

The V and J genes are TRBV5-1 and TRBJ1-1; unclear D gene. This CDR3 spans 13 amino acids. Germline CDR1 is SGHRS and CDR2 is YFSETQ. V was clipped by 2 bases and J by 5 bases, with 10 bases between them. The CDR3 loop reads CASSFRGETEAFF. The CDR3 DNA is TGCGCCAGCAGCTTTCGGGGTGAAACTGAAGCTTTCTTT.

The chain recombines TRBV28 with TRBJ1-1, with D maybe TRBD1 (5 bases). Trimming took off 2 bases at V and 1 base at J, with 17 bases between the two ends. Germline V gene lookup returns CDR1 MDHEN and CDR2 SYDVKM. CDR3 size: 17 residues. The CDR3 DNA sequence: TGTGCCAGCAGTTTAGGAGGTCCGGGACTCAAGAACACTGAAGCTTTCTTT. Translating it yields CASSLGGPGLKNTEAFF.

The chain combines TRBV3-1 (or the pseudogene TRBV3-2) with TRBJ2-2; 12 positions match TRBD2. With 4 bases clipped from V and 1 base from J, the junction kept 1 base outside the gene matches. Germline values: CDR1 LGHDT, CDR2 YNNKEL (reference sequence). The length of the CDR3 is 16 residues. CDR3 sequence (DNA): TGTGCCAGCAGCCCGGGACTAGCGGGGAACACCGGGGAGCTGTTTTTT. This gives the protein CASSPGLAGNTGELFF.

J is TRBJ2-7 and V is TRBV19; 8 bases line up with TRBD2. V lost 3 bases to trimming and J lost 7 bases; unmatched junction nucleotides: 11. The CDR3 loop spans 15 amino acids. The germline V gene encodes CDR1 LNHDA and CDR2 SQIVND (reference sequence). CDR3 sequence (DNA): TGTGCCAGTAGTATCGGTCAGGTGCCGGGAGGGGAGCAGTACTTC. This encodes CASSIGQVPGGEQYF.

This chain links TRBV6-5 with TRBJ1-5, with D tentatively TRBD1 (5 bases). The CDR3 runs to 15 residues. In germline, CDR1 is MNHEY, CDR2 SVGAGI. With 2 bases removed from V and 0 bases from J, the gap between germline ends came to 8 bases. CDR3 in amino acids: CASSYQGNSNQPQHF. CDR3 sequence (DNA): TGTGCCAGCAGTTACCAGGGAAATAGCAATCAGCCCCAGCATTTT.

This clone was recorded a few times. At one of its ends the junction is not consistent with the germline gene, which may arise from a read error. This chain uses TRBV2 with TRBJ2-7; D unresolved. The CDR3 loop spans 12 amino acids. The germline CDR1 and CDR2 sequences are SNHLY and FYNNEI. The CDR3 DNA reads TGTGCCAGCAGGGAAGAGCTCTACGAGCAGTACTTC. Protein sequence: CASREELYEQYF. Variable domain in full (rest from reference TRBV2 and TRBJ2-7): EPEVTQTPSHQVTQMGQEVILRCVPISNHLYFYWYRQILGQKVEFLVSFYNNEISEKSEIFDDQFSVERPDGSNFTLKIRSTKLEDSAMYFCASREELYEQYFGPGTRLTVT.

The genes are TRBV19 and TRBJ2-2; D may be TRBD2 (6 bases). Deletions cut 3 bases from V and 4 bases from J, with 9 bases between. The CDR3 is 14 amino acids. Germline loops: CDR1 LNHDA, CDR2 SQIVND (reference sequence). The CDR3: CASSIGGTTGELFF. The DNA for the CDR3 is TGTGCCAGTAGTATCGGGGGTACCACCGGGGAGCTGTTTTTT.

V usage is TRBV6-1 and J usage is TRBJ2-4; D perhaps matches TRBD1 (6 bases). The CDR3 has 17 amino acids. The germline gives CDR1 MNHNS, CDR2 SASEGT. Trimming left V 3 bases short and J 1 base short, with 16 bases between. The CDR3 protein is CASSDTRGKPAKNIQYF. DNA of the CDR3: TGTGCCAGCAGTGATACGAGGGGGAAACCCGCCAAAAACATTCAGTACTTC.

V is TRBV7-9 and J is TRBJ1-1; D not certain. V was cut by 1 base and J by 1 base, with 10 bases left in between. The germline CDR1 and CDR2 sequences are SEHNR and FQNEAQ (reference sequence). CDR3 size: 15 residues. CDR3 region: CASSLGGRKNTEAFF. For the CDR3, the DNA is TGTGCCAGCAGCTTAGGTGGCAGAAAGAACACTGAAGCTTTCTTT.